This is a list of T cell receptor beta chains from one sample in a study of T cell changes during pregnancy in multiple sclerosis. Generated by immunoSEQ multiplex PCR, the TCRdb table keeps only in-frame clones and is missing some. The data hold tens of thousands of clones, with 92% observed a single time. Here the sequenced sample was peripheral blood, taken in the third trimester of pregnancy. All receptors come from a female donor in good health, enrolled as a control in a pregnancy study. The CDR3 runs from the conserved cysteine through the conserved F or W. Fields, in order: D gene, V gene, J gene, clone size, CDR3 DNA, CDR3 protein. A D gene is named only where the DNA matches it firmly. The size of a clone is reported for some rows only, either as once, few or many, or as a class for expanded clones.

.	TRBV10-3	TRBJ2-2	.	TGTGCCATGCAGCTGGGGCAGGGACAAACCGGGGAGCTGTTTTTT	CAMQLGQGQTGELFF
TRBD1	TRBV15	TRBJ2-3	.	TGTGCCACCAGCAGCGGCACCGGGACAGGGTGGGCAGATACGCAGTATTTT	CATSSGTGTGWADTQYF
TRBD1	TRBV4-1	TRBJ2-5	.	TGCGCCAGCAGCCGACACAGGGGGCTAGGAGAGACCCAGTACTTC	CASSRHRGLGETQYF
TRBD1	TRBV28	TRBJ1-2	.	TGTGCCAGCAGTCCCCCTGAGGAGACAGGGGGTTTCTACACCTTC	CASSPPEETGGFYTF
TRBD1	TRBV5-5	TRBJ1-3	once	TGTGCCAGCAGCTCGAACAGGGGAGACACCATATATTTT	CASSSNRGDTIYF
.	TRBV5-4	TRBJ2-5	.	TGTGCCAGCAGCATTAGACAGGCAGAGACCCAGTACTTC	CASSIRQAETQYF
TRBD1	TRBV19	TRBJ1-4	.	TGTGCCAGTAGTATGGGGACAGGGCATGCAACTAATGAAAAACTGTTTTTT	CASSMGTGHATNEKLFF
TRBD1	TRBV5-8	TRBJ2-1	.	TGTGCCAGCAGCTTGCCGGGACAGAGCTCCTACAATGAGCAGTTCTTC	CASSLPGQSSYNEQFF
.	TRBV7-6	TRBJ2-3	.	TGTGCCAGCAGCTTAGGAATTTGGGTAGACTCCTTCACAGATACGCAGTATTTT	CASSLGIWVDSFTDTQYF
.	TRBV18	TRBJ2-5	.	TGTGCCAGCTCCCAACAAGAGACCCAGTACTTC	CASSQQETQYF
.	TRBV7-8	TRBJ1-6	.	TGTGCCAGCAGCTTAACGAGACACAGGGAGTATAATTCACCCCTCCACTTT	CASSLTRHREYNSPLHF
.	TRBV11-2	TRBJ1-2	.	TGTGCCAGCAGACAACAGGGTAGGCCTAACTATGGCTACACCTTC	CASRQQGRPNYGYTF
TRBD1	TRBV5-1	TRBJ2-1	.	TGCGCCAGCAGCTTGGAGGGGGCAGGATACAATGAGCAGTTCTTC	CASSLEGAGYNEQFF
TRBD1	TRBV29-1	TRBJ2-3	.	TGCAGCGTCTGGGACAGAGGAACAGATACGCAGTATTTT	CSVWDRGTDTQYF
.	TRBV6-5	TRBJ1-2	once	TGTGCCAGCAGCCCCCTAGGATCTGGCTACACCTTC	CASSPLGSGYTF
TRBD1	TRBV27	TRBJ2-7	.	TGTGCCAGCAGTTTATCGGACAGGGCCTACGAGCAGTACTTC	CASSLSDRAYEQYF
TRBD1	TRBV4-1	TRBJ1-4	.	TGCGCCAGCAGCCAAGTCCGGGACAGTAATGAAAAACTGTTTTTT	CASSQVRDSNEKLFF
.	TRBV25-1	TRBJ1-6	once	TGTGCCAGCAGTGTTGGGGGGAGAGGCTCACCCCTCCACTTT	CASSVGGRGSPLHF
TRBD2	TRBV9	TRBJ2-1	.	TGTGCCAGCAGCTATGGACTAGCGGGGGGGAATGAGCAGTTCTTC	CASSYGLAGGNEQFF
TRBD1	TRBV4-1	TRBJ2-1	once	TGCGCCAGCAGCCGCGGGTCCCAAAGGGGACAGGGGTACAATGAGCAGTTCTTC	CASSRGSQRGQGYNEQFF
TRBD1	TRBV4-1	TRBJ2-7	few	TGCGCCAGCAGCCTAGCCGGGACAGGAACCTACGAGCAGTACTTC	CASSLAGTGTYEQYF
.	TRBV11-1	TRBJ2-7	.	TGTGCCAGCAGCTTGGTCAGGGAATACGAGCAGTACTTC	CASSLVREYEQYF
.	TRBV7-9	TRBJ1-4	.	TGTGCCAGCAGCTTAGGGTCGCAGCAGCAGGGGTTGTTTTTT	CASSLGSQQQGLFF
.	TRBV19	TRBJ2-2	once	TGTGCCAGTAGTCCCCACCCCCAGGGGGAGCTGTTTTTT	CASSPHPQGELFF
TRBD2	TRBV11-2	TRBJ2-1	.	TGTGCCAGCAGCTTCCGACTAGCGCCTGACAATGAGCAGTTCTTC	CASSFRLAPDNEQFF
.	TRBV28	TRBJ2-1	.	TGTGCCAGCACACGGGGGAGTGAGAATGAGCAGTTCTTC	CASTRGSENEQFF
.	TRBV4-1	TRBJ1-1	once	TGCGCCAGCAGCCAATTGGAGGGAGAGGACACTGAAGCTTTCTTT	CASSQLEGEDTEAFF
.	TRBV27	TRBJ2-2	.	TGTGCCAGTTACAGGGTGAACACCGGGGAGCTGTTTTTT	CASYRVNTGELFF
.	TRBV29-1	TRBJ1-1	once	TGCAGCGTTGTGAGTCTCGAAGCTTTCTTT	CSVVSLEAFF
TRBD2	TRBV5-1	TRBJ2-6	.	TGCGCCAGCAGCCCCGGGACTACCGCGCCCGGGGCCAACGTCCTGACTTTC	CASSPGTTAPGANVLTF
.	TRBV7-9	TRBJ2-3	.	TGTGCCAGCAGCTTAACTTTTACTAGCACAGATACGCAGTATTTT	CASSLTFTSTDTQYF
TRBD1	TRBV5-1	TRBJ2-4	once	TGCGCCAGCAGCTCCGGACAGGGTGCCAAAAACATTCAGTACTTC	CASSSGQGAKNIQYF
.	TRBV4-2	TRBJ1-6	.	TGTGCCAGCAGCCAAGCCGGGGGGAGTTCACCCCTCCACTTT	CASSQAGGSSPLHF
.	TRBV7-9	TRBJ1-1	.	TGTGCCAGCAGCTCTAACCCGGAGGGCACTGAAGCTTTCTTT	CASSSNPEGTEAFF
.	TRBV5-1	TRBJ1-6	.	TGCGCCAGCAGCTCAGGACAGAGAACCTTCTATAATTCACCCCTCCACTTT	CASSSGQRTFYNSPLHF
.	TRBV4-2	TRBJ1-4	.	TGTGCCAGCAGCTTCCGGGTAGAAAATGAAAAACTGTTTTTT	CASSFRVENEKLFF
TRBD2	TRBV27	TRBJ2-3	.	TGTGCCAGCAGTTTCTCACTGACTAGCGAGACAGATACGCAGTATTTT	CASSFSLTSETDTQYF
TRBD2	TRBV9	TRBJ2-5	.	TGTGCCAGCAGCGTAGGGGGACTAGCGGGAGAGACCCAGTACTTC	CASSVGGLAGETQYF
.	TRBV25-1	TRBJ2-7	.	TGTGCCAGCAGTGAGAATATACCTAGCGACGACGAGCAGTACTTC	CASSENIPSDDEQYF
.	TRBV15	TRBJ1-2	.	TGTGCCACCAGCAGAGATTTGGAGTCAGGCTACACCTTC	CATSRDLESGYTF
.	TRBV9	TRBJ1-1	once	TGTGCCAGCAGCGTAGAAATAGGGGCAGGGAACACTGAAGCTTTCTTT	CASSVEIGAGNTEAFF
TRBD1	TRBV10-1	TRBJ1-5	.	TGCGCCAGCAGTGAACAGGGGAATCAGCCCCAGCATTTT	CASSEQGNQPQHF